This T cell receptor beta chain was observed in a study of OX40 agonist ivuxolimab in advanced cancers. The wider study: A male proportion of more than 75% was recorded, with mean age 60 years and range roughly 23 to 79.

Systemic immunosuppression or autoimmune disease history was grounds to exclude patients. The CDR3 is made up of 15 amino acids. CDR1 is SGHRS and CDR2 is YFSETQ in the germline V gene. Trimming removed 0 bases from V and 8 bases from J; junction bases left unmatched: 6. Note on this clone: What it recognizes is unknown.

Measured with immunoSEQ multiplex PCR; TCRdb has only the in-frame clones, and not every one. The sample lists more than 80,000 clones, over 75% seen once, with about 1.9% in the top ten. Points from the study as a whole: Relative to CD4+, CD8+ T cells held more expanded clones on average.

This chain links TRBV5-1 with TRBJ2-3; 10 nucleotides line up with TRBD2. The input for sequencing was CD4+ or CD8+ T cells sorted from blood, taken in a trial of the OX40 agonist ivuxolimab. This clonotype originated in an adult with an advanced solid tumor such as melanoma, head and neck, liver or kidney cancer. The CDR3 DNA reads as TGCGCCAGCAGCTTGGATACTAGCGGGACGGGTACGCAGTATTTT. Translation gives CASSLDTSGTGTQYF.